The 17 T cell receptor beta chains reported below all come from one sample, sequenced in a study of vaccination and CD4 T cells after COVID-19. Their specific antigens are unknown. The assay that was used to sequence DNA from cultured CD4+ T cells was the Oncomine TCR Beta short-read assay. MiXCR, run by TCRdb on the PCR reads, gives a single entry per CDR3 protein. The sample lists some 10,000 distinct CDR3 sequences, roughly 66% seen once, with roughly 7.7% in the top ten. The treatment: 10-day PBMC culture with coronavirus spike peptide pools or control peptides (ViraFEST assay). Sample: CD4+ T cells from blood, cultured in vitro. These receptors were taken from a human donor who had recovered from COVID-19.

The rearrangement uses TRBV20-1 and TRBJ1-2, with D possibly TRBD1 on 5 matching bases. The CDR3 extends over 13 amino acids. V lost 5 bases and J 4 bases, leaving 14 bases between the germline ends. CDR1 is DFQATT and CDR2 is SNEGSKA in the germline V gene (reference sequence). As DNA, the CDR3 is TGCAGTGCTCGAAAAAACGGGGGCTATGGCTACACCTTC. This codes for CSARKNGGYGYTF.

The rearrangement uses TRBV15 and TRBJ1-1; D is ambiguous. The ends were cut back, 0 bases at V and 10 bases at J, with 6 bases in the middle. CDR3 length equals 11 residues. The V gene's germline CDR1 is LNHNV and CDR2 YYDKDF (reference sequence). The CDR3, as DNA: TGTGCCACCAGCAGAGATTTTACAGCTTTCTTT. Amino acid sequence: CATSRDFTAFF. Full variable domain (missing parts from reference TRBV15 and TRBJ1-1): DAMVIQNPRYQVTQFGKPVTLSCSQTLNHNVMYWYQQKSSQAPKLLFHYYDKDFNNEADTPDNFQSRRPNTSFCFLDIRSPGLGDTAMYLCATSRDFTAFFGQGTRLTVV.

This rearrangement joins TRBV19 to TRBJ1-6; 8 nucleotides align to TRBD1. V dropped 7 bases and J dropped 9; count of bases not matched to a gene: 11. The CDR3 has 15 amino acids. Germline V gene data show CDR1 as LNHDA and CDR2 as SQIVND (reference sequence). CDR3 nucleotides: TGTGCCAGTACCATCGGACAGGGTATCGGTTCACCCCTCCACTTT. Protein: CASTIGQGIGSPLHF.

This clonotype was detected only a few times. J is TRBJ2-7 and V is TRBV7-9; D may be TRBD1 or TRBD2 (5 bases each). V was trimmed by 5 bases and J by 5 bases, leaving 16 bases between them. Germline V gives CDR1 SEHNR, CDR2 FQNEAQ (reference sequence). The CDR3 extends over 14 amino acids. The CDR3 here is CASSALGRRDEQYF. DNA for the CDR3: TGTGCCAGCAGCGCATTGGGACGGCGAGACGAGCAGTACTTC. Variable domain in full (rest from reference TRBV7-9 and TRBJ2-7): DTGVSQNPRHKITKRGQNVTFRCDPISEHNRLYWYRQTLGQGPEFLTYFQNEAQLEKSRLLSDRFSAERPKGSFSTLEIQRTEQGDSAMYLCASSALGRRDEQYFGPGTRLTVT.

The table lists this clonotype with a few counts. This sequence joins TRBV21-1 and TRBJ2-7; TRBD2, as called in the table, went unchecked against the DNA. TRBV21-1 is marked as a pseudogene. The CDR3 runs 14 residues. The CDR3 sequence: CASSIPTASGSTYF. The CDR3 DNA follows: TGTGCCAGCAGCATCCCGACGGCTAGCGGGAGTACGTACTTC.

The chain links TRBV2 to TRBJ1-2; tentative D call: TRBD1 (5 bases). V lost 4 bases to trimming and J lost 8 bases, with 8 bases between them. The CDR3 runs to 11 residues. Per germline, CDR1 SNHLY and CDR2 FYNNEI. In nucleotides, the CDR3 is TGTGCCAGCAGTGTGCGGGGCGGCTACACCTTC. It translates to CASSVRGGYTF.

A few counts support this clonotype. The chain is built from TRBV19 and TRBJ1-1, with TRBD1 matching over 7 bases. Germline CDR1 reads LNHDA; CDR2 reads SQIVND (reference sequence). The length of the CDR3 is 14 residues. Germline trimming cut 3 bases from V and 7 bases from J; bases unmatched to any gene: 8. The CDR3: CASSMRSQGGEAFF. DNA of the CDR3: TGTGCCAGTAGTATGAGGAGTCAGGGGGGTGAAGCTTTCTTT.

The rearrangement joins TRBV6-2 or TRBV6-3 to TRBJ2-7; D unclear. Trimming pared 6 bases from V and 4 bases from J, leaving 16 bases between. The germline V gene has CDR1 MNHEY and CDR2 SVGEGT. This CDR3 spans 14 amino acids. CDR3 nucleotide sequence: TGTGCCAGCAGCCGGAGAGACGGTAGGTACGAGCAGTACTTC. It specifies CASSRRDGRYEQYF.

This sequence joins TRBV6-1 and TRBJ1-2, with D possibly matching TRBD1 (5 bases). This CDR3 has 15 residues. In germline, CDR1 is MNHNS, CDR2 SASEGT. Trimming took off 6 bases at V and 4 bases at J, with 18 bases between the two ends. The CDR3 spells CASSPTATASYGYTF. For the CDR3, the DNA is TGTGCCAGCAGCCCCACCGCGACAGCGTCCTATGGCTACACCTTC.

The rearrangement uses TRBV6-2 or TRBV6-3 and TRBJ2-7, with TRBD2 matching 8 bases. Unmatched junction bases numbered 12, after V lost 4 bases and J lost 4 bases. Germline loops: CDR1 MNHEY, CDR2 SVGEGT. This CDR3 has 16 amino acids. The CDR3 DNA reads as TGTGCCAGCAGTTTGAGGAGACAGCGGGAGTTGTACGAGCAGTACTTC. It yields the protein CASSLRRQRELYEQYF.

This clonotype counts as large. V is TRBV7-9 and J is TRBJ2-7, with 11 bases matching TRBD1. There are 14 residues in the CDR3. Unmatched junction bases numbered 6, after V lost 5 bases and J lost 6 bases. The germline CDR1 and CDR2 sequences are SEHNR and FQNEAQ (reference sequence). The CDR3 region has the DNA TGTGCCAGCAGCGGCCGGGGACAGGGGGTCGAGCAGTACTTC. Its protein product is CASSGRGQGVEQYF.

CDR3 loop: CSARDLRGLGNTEAFF. The CDR3 nucleotides read TGCAGTGCTAGAGATCTCAGGGGGCTCGGGAACACTGAAGCTTTCTTT. The chain recombines TRBV20-1 with TRBJ1-1; 8 bases align to TRBD1. The CDR3 runs 16 residues. Germline values: CDR1 DFQATT, CDR2 SNEGSKA (reference sequence). The J segment lost 1 base and the V segment lost 0 bases, leaving 7 bases of the junction unmatched.

This rearrangement joins TRBV6-5 to TRBJ1-1; D might be TRBD1 (6 bases). Deletions cut 2 bases from V and 6 bases from J, with 7 bases between. Germline lookup yields CDR1 MNHEY and CDR2 SVGAGI. The CDR3 is 12 residues long. The DNA for the CDR3 is TGTGCCAGCAGTTACAGGGGGTCTGAAGCTTTCTTT. As protein: CASSYRGSEAFF.

The V and J genes are TRBV20-1 and TRBJ2-7; no firm D call. V lost 6 bases to trimming and J lost 2 bases, with 8 bases between them. Germline V gene data show CDR1 as DFQATT and CDR2 as SNEGSKA (reference sequence). This CDR3 has 11 residues. CDR3 region: CSAERTYEQYF. CDR3 in DNA: TGCAGTGCGGAACGGACCTACGAGCAGTACTTC.

CDR3 region: CASSYPLGPQYF. CDR3 nucleotides: TGTGCCAGCAGTTACCCTCTTGGGCCCCAGTACTTC. V is TRBV6-2 or TRBV6-3 and J is TRBJ2-4, with no clear D. Trimming cost V 2 bases and J 13 bases, with 12 bases left between them. Germline V gene sequence: CDR1 MNHEY, CDR2 SVGEGT. The CDR3 sequence is 12 residues long.

The V call is TRBV19, the J call TRBJ2-2, with TRBD2 as a possible D gene (6 bases). Per the germline V gene, CDR1 is LNHDA and CDR2 is SQIVND (reference sequence). The CDR3 sequence is 14 residues long. V was shortened by 5 bases and J by 7 bases, with 14 bases between the two germline ends. In DNA form, the CDR3 reads TGTGCCAGTAGTGCGACTAGTAGCATCGGGGAGCTGTTTTTT. Translating gives CASSATSSIGELFF.

V gene TRBV7-2 combines with J gene TRBJ1-1; D unresolved. Trimming stripped 1 base from V and 0 bases from J, with 9 bases between. The germline V gene encodes CDR1 SGHTA and CDR2 FQGNSA. CDR3 length: 15 amino acids. CDR3 bases: TGTGCCAGCAGCTTAGTTGTTTCGGTGAACACTGAAGCTTTCTTT. Its translation is CASSLVVSVNTEAFF.